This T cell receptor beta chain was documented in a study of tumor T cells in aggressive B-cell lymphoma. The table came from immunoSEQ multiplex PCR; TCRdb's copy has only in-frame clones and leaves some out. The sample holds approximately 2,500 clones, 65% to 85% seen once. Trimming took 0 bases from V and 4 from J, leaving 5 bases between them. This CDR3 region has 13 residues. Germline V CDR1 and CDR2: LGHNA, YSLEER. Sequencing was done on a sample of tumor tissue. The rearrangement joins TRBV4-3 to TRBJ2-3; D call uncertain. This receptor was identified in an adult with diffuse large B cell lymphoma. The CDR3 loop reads CASSQDLPDTQYF. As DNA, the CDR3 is TGCGCCAGCAGCCAAGATCTCCCAGATACGCAGTATTTT.